Sequencing of this TCR beta chain was carried out in a study of shared clonotypes between healthy human individuals (dated by TCRdb to the early 2020s). Regarding the complete study: The cohort included three men and two women between 18 and 49 years of age. Each donor's leukapheresis produced roughly between roughly 0.85 and 9.5 billion PBMCs. To estimate repertoire size and how much clonotype sharing occurs between individuals, the study deeply sequenced the blood TCR repertoires of several healthy adults. Libraries were prepared and TCR repertoires were sequenced by different laboratories using diverse techniques, in order to increase sequencing depth and limit assay-specific biases.

TCR CDR3 regions were amplified from genomic DNA by multiplex PCR using the deep immunoSEQ assay. Extracted genomic DNA from each cell subset was spread evenly across all wells of several immunoSEQ 96-well plates, with each plate serving as a replicate. For unsorted PBMC, roughly 300 ng of genomic DNA, equivalent to around 30,000 T cell genomes, went into each replicate PCR. Ten immunoSEQ deep assay plates were used to sequence the unsorted PBMC genomic DNA. Purified libraries were measured with a Qubit 3.0 fluorometer, size-checked on a Bioanalyzer 2100, and measured again with the KAPA Library Quantification kit. Each immunoSEQ 96-well plate was sequenced on its own single-read 150-cycle Illumina NextSeq 550 flow cell. Regarding the original processing steps: The immunoSEQ output contained only junctional sequences without quality scores, so filtering could not match that applied to full-length reads. Sequences were annotated with PyIR, a Python wrapper for IgBLAST v1.9, and V/J genes and CDR3 were assigned using IMGT germline references. Reads with weak V/J assignments (E-value above 1e-6), missing CDR3, stop codons, out-of-frame junctions, or ambiguous translated residues were removed. V3J clonotypes were defined by identical inferred V gene, J gene, and CDR3 amino acid sequence. Percentage overlap between repertoires was computed as shared unique clonotypes divided by the size of the smaller repertoire. Repertoire richness was assessed with RTK rarefaction, the Chao1 estimator, and Recon v2.1 estimates of unobserved clonotypes. TCRdb retrieved this table from immuneACCESS and kept in-frame rearrangements only. Not all clones are present; in checked studies, unresolved V genes account for under half, and no reason is known for the remainder. D and trimming come from the DNA, and the V and J calls and clone size come from that table. The sample table lists 400,000 to 600,000 clones, roughly three quarters of them with a count of one. Of the sample, roughly an eighth falls within the top ten clones.

In the case of this clone: The antigen it recognizes is unknown. It has no much larger one-base neighbor in the sample; base qualities were not kept.

Points the paper makes about the study in general: Sampling was limited to blood, and TCR repertoires in tissue likely differ from TCR repertoires in blood. Because the study included only a small number of donors, the genetic and exposure-history diversity represented was limited. Based on pairwise subsampling, the degree of clonotype sharing among donors was expected to be affected by sequencing depth.

Healthy HIV-negative adults with no recently reported acute infections or vaccinations were included as donors. Every donor was a Caucasian adult living in Nashville, Tennessee, USA. For unsorted samples, some 90 million PBMCs were counted, and genomic DNA was extracted using the QIAamp DNA Blood Mini kit. After blood collection by leukapheresis, PBMCs were isolated using Ficoll-Histopaque density gradient centrifugation and then cryopreserved in the vapor phase of liquid nitrogen. CDR1 and CDR2 are read off the germline V gene as SGHVS and FQNEAQ. Counted from cysteine to phenylalanine, this CDR3 has 15 amino acids. The only DNA kept is the CDR3, 45 bases in frame from the first base. The V and J ends are trimmed by 1 base and 1 base, leaving 8 bases between them.

What was sequenced was PBMCs. The chain joins TRBV7-8 to TRBJ2-1; the D segment cannot be called with confidence. This clonotype originated in a woman between 40 and 50 years old in good health. Some clones in this sample may be carry-over from other donors' samples. The CDR3 region has the sequence CASSLEMASYNEQFF. The base sequence is TGTGCCAGCAGCTTAGAAATGGCGTCCTACAATGAGCAGTTCTTC. With the rest looked up from the reference TRBV7-8 and TRBJ2-1 genes rather than sequenced, the full variable domain is GAGVSQSPRYKVAKRGQDVALRCDPISGHVSLFWYQQALGQGPEFLTYFQNEAQLDKSGLPSDRFFAERPEGSVSTLKIQRTQQEDSAVYLCASSLEMASYNEQFFGPGTRLTVL.